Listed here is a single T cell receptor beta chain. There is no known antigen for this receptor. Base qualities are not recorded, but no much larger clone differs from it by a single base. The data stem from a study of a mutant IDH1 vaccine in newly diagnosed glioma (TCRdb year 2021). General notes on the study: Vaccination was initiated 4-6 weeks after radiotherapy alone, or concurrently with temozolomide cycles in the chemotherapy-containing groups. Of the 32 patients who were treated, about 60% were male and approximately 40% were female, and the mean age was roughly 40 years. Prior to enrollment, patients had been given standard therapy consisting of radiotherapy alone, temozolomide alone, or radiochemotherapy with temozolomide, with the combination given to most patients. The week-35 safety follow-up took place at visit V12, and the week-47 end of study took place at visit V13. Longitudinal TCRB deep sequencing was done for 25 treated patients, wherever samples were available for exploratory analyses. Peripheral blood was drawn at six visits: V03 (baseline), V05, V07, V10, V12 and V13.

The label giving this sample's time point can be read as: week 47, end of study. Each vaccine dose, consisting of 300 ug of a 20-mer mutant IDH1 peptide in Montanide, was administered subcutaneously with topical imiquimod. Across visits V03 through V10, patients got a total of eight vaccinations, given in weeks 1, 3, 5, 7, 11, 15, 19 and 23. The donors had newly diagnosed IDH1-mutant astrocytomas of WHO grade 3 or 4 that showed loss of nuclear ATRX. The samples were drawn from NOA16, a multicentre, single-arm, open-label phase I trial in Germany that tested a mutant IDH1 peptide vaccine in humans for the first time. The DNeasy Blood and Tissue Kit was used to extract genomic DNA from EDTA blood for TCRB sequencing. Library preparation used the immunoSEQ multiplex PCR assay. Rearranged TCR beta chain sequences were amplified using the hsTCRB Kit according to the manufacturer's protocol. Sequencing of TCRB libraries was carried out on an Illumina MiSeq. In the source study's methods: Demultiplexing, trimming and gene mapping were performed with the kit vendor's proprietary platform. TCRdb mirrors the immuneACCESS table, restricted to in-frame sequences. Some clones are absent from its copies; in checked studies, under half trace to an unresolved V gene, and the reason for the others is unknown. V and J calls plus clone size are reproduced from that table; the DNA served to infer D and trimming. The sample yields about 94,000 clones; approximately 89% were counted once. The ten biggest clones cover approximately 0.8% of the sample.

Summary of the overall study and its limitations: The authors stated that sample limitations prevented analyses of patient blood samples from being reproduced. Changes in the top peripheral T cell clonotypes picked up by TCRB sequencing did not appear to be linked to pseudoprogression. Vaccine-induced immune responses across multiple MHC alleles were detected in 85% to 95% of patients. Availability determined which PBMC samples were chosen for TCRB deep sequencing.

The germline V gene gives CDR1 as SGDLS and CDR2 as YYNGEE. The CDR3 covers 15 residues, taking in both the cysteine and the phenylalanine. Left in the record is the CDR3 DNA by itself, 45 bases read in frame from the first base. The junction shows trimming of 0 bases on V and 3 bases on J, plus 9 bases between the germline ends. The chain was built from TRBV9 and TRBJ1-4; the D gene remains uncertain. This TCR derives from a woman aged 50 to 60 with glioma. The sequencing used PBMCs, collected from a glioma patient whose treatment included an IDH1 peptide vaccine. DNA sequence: TGTGCCAGCAGCGTAGGCCCAGACCCTAATGAAAAACTGTTTTTT. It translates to CASSVGPDPNEKLFF.